The T cell receptor (beta chain) under discussion was sequenced for a study of T cell clones after liver transplantation (dated by TCRdb to between 2019 and 2020). Broadly, across the study: Samples were obtained from ITN030ST, a randomized trial in which withdrawal of immunosuppression was attempted within 2 years of liver transplantation. The studied cohort comprised 8 liver transplant recipients, 3 classified as tolerant and 5 as non-tolerant. Donor-reactive T cell clones were identified by TCRbeta sequencing after a pre-transplant mixed lymphocyte reaction and then tracked in post-transplant blood. Blood samples were collected pre-transplant, pre-randomization before withdrawal, and post-randomization after either complete withdrawal or failed withdrawal. Tolerance was defined as complete immunosuppression withdrawal for at least one year with no rise in liver enzymes beyond twice the upper limit of normal. Of the eight recipients, three were HCV-positive, while the remaining recipients had been transplanted for non-autoimmune, non-viral indications. Third party-reactive TCRbeta sequences were also identified from pre-transplant MLRs to serve as an antigen-independent comparator for donor-reactive sequences. The subjects received no induction therapy and were kept on standard immunosuppression until randomization at 12-24 months post-transplant.

Unstimulated PBMCs, after thawing, were stained for CD3, CD4 and CD8 and then FACS-sorted into CD3+CD4+ and CD3+CD8+ populations. Randomization to immunosuppression withdrawal applied to every one of the 8 studied subjects. The Qiagen DNeasy Blood and Tissue Kit was used for isolation of genomic DNA. On the study overall, not on this receptor specifically: When repertoire turnover was taken into account, detection of donor-reactive sequences was significantly reduced in 7 of 8 subjects for CD4 and in 8 of 8 subjects for CD8. Because no allograft tissue specimens were available, donor-reactive T cells may have migrated into the graft instead of being deleted. Donor-reactive sequences declined more than third party-reactive ones, suggesting partial antigen-specific deletion unrelated to withdrawal success. The conclusions were preliminary, being limited by small, heterogeneous patient numbers and by non-standardized post-transplant time points. In most of the 8 subjects, regardless of tolerance or HCV status, circulating donor-reactive CD4 TCRbeta sequences dropped significantly post-transplant. In a couple of subjects, low numbers of available donor cells limited the measurable donor-reactive repertoire.

CDR1 SGHRS and CDR2 YFSETQ are derived from the germline V gene. The CDR3, from cysteine to phenylalanine, totals 11 residues. Only CDR3 DNA remains: 33 bases, in frame from the first base. Trimming takes 2 bases from V and 3 bases from J, and the germline ends sit 0 bases apart. Note on this clone: Its specific antigen is unknown. No much larger clone is present one base from it, and per-base qualities are unavailable.

Using immunoSEQ, frozen genomic DNA was subjected to high-throughput TCRbeta CDR3 sequencing, a process that included PCR amplification, mapping, bias correction and internal controls. The original pipeline was this. Productive rearrangements were retained, and unique TCRbeta sequences were defined by the CDR3 nucleotide sequence together with the V and J gene. A sequence counted as donor-reactive only if the sequence showed at least 5-fold expansion in CFSE-low cells compared with unstimulated pre-transplant cells and had a frequency of at least 0.01%. Minimum frequency thresholds were set for each subject on the basis of the unstimulated sample with the lowest template count, so that a detection power of at least 90% was ensured. Jensen-Shannon divergence between the top 1000 TCRbeta sequences post- versus pre-transplant served as the measure of repertoire turnover. Two-sided Fisher's exact tests were used to test for changes in the detection of donor-reactive sequences. In TCRdb, the immuneACCESS table is reduced to in-frame sequences with V and J assigned. These tables do not hold every clone; where another copy was compared, an unresolved V gene accounts for under half, and the others remain unexplained. V and J calls and clone size are as listed in that table; D and trimming were resolved from the DNA. This sample lists about 76,000 clones; over 80% were detected once. The top ten clones comprise roughly 2.8% of the sample.

The sequencing used CD4+ T cells from blood, collected at the 22-month timepoint. The rearrangement combines TRBV5-1 with TRBJ2-1, with the D gene not clear enough to name. The TCR sequence derives from a human patient who received a liver transplant. Following a transplant, some T lymphocytes may have been derived from the graft donor. The bases are TGCGCCAGCAGCTTCTACAATGAGCAGTTCTTC. Translated, this is CASSFYNEQFF.